The 3 T cell receptor beta chains below come from one sample, sequenced in a study of cytomegalovirus exposure and HLA in healthy donors. The method was immunoSEQ multiplex PCR; TCRdb's version includes in-frame clones alone and lacks a portion of them. In the table there are 120,000 or so clones, approximately 89% of which are singletons. Sequenced sample: PBMCs. The origin of the receptors is a man younger than 35 in good health and CMV-seronegative.

This rearrangement joins TRBV28 to TRBJ1-1, with D perhaps TRBD1 (6 bases). The CDR3 extends over 17 amino acids. V was clipped by 4 bases and J by 1 base, with 19 bases between them. Germline values: CDR1 MDHEN, CDR2 SYDVKM. CDR3 DNA: TGTGCCAGCAGTTATCCGGGACAAGGGCCAGGGAACACTGAAGCTTTCTTT. Translating gives CASSYPGQGPGNTEAFF.

The chain links TRBV11-3 to TRBJ2-1, with 7 bases fitting TRBD2. Germline CDR1 SGHNT, CDR2 YENEEA. The CDR3 extends over 14 amino acids. J gave up 3 bases and V 1 base, and 0 bases lay outside the gene matches. DNA of the CDR3: TGTGCCAGCAGCTTAGCGGGAGGCTACAATGAGCAGTTCTTC. This translates into CASSLAGGYNEQFF.

This clone appeared a single time. This rearrangement joins TRBV28 to TRBJ1-2; the match to TRBD1 covers 9 bases. The germline V gene has CDR1 MDHEN and CDR2 SYDVKM. This CDR3 spans 13 amino acids. J lost 5 bases, V lost 3 bases, and 1 base had no gene match. CDR3: CASSFGQGYGYTF. DNA of the CDR3: TGTGCCAGCAGTTTCGGACAGGGGTATGGCTACACCTTC.